Reported below is one T cell receptor (beta chain). These data belong to a study of T cells after somatic rescue of genetic block. Using immunoSEQ multiplex PCR, the repertoire was profiled, and TCRdb retains in-frame clones only, with some absent. Seen here are roughly 120,000 clones, 75% to 95% observed once, and the top ten hold more than 1.4%. This CDR3 has 14 amino acids. V was cut by 6 bases and J by 1 base, with 9 bases left in between. The germline CDR1 and CDR2 sequences are MDHEN and SYDVKM. The rearrangement links TRBV28 to TRBJ2-2; D remains ambiguous. The receptor was derived from a woman aged 18 to 35. Specimen: peripheral blood mononuclear cells (PBMCs). CDR3 sequence reads: CASRPPGNTGELFF. The DNA for the CDR3 is TGTGCCAGCAGGCCCCCGGGGAACACCGGGGAGCTGTTTTTT.